Presented here are 25 T cell receptor beta chains from one specimen sequenced in a study of cytomegalovirus exposure and HLA in healthy donors. Vbeta (60) and Jbeta (13) primers were used in the PCR. The repertoire was sequenced with immunoSEQ multiplex PCR; TCRdb's copy has only in-frame clones and lacks some. The sample carries some 96,000 clones, 60% to 80% recorded once. Input material: PBMCs. The receptors stem from a man in his fifties or sixties in good health and CMV-seronegative.

The chain combines TRBV28 with TRBJ1-1; D possibly corresponds to TRBD1 (6 bases). Germline values: CDR1 MDHEN, CDR2 SYDVKM. Trimming took 6 bases from V and 1 from J, leaving 12 bases between them. This CDR3 region has 14 residues. CDR3 region: CASRRSQGNTEAFF. The DNA of the CDR3 is TGTGCCAGCAGGAGGTCACAGGGGAACACTGAAGCTTTCTTT.

The CDR3 DNA follows: TGTGCCTGGAACCCCACAGGGGCTAACTATGGCTACACCTTC. This translates into CAWNPTGANYGYTF. The rearrangement links TRBV30 to TRBJ1-2; 7 bases line up with TRBD1. Germline CDR1 and CDR2: GTSNPN and SVGIG (reference sequence). The CDR3 is made up of 14 amino acids. V shed 4 bases and J 0 bases; nucleotides not matched to a gene: 5.

J is TRBJ2-1 and V is TRBV6-6; 8 nucleotides match TRBD2. The CDR3 consists of 16 residues. Germline V gene data show CDR1 as MNHNY and CDR2 as SVGAGI (reference sequence). Trimming removed 2 bases from V and 7 bases from J; junction bases left unmatched: 10. CDR3 bases: TGTGCCAGCAGTTACGCGAGCGGGAGATTTTTAAATGAGCAGTTCTTC. Translating it yields CASSYASGRFLNEQFF.

This chain joins TRBV6-1 and TRBJ2-1; 8 nucleotides align to TRBD2. Germline V gives CDR1 MNHNS, CDR2 SASEGT. J lost 4 bases, V lost 10 bases, and 9 bases had no gene match. The CDR3 is made up of 14 amino acids. CDR3 residues: CATRTSGTYNEQFF. CDR3 coding DNA: TGTGCCACCAGAACTAGCGGAACTTACAATGAGCAGTTCTTC.

The chain uses TRBV13 and TRBJ2-5; 9 nucleotides agree with TRBD2. Germline CDR1 is PRHDT and CDR2 is FYEKMQ (reference sequence). The V and J ends lost 5 bases and 0 bases, in that order; junction bases with no gene match: 19. This CDR3 is built from 20 residues. CDR3 in amino acids: CASSPQRWGAGGIHQETQYF. The DNA of the CDR3 is TGTGCCAGCAGCCCCCAGAGGTGGGGAGCGGGGGGAATACACCAAGAGACCCAGTACTTC.

The chain combines TRBV5-6 with TRBJ2-5, with 7 positions matching TRBD1. Germline V gives CDR1 SGHDT, CDR2 YYEEEE. V dropped 4 bases and J dropped 4; count of bases not matched to a gene: 4. This CDR3 has 13 residues. The DNA for the CDR3 is TGTGCCAGCAGCCTGAGGGGGCGAGAGACCCAGTACTTC. Translating gives CASSLRGRETQYF.

The genes are TRBV2 and TRBJ1-5, with D uncertain. Trimming pared 3 bases from V and 3 bases from J, leaving 15 bases between. CDR1 and CDR2 (germline): SNHLY, FYNNEI. CDR3 length: 16 residues. The CDR3 DNA reads TGTGCCAGCAGTGAGGGAGGTCGTAGGGTCAATCAGCCCCAGCATTTT. Translation: CASSEGGRRVNQPQHF.

The chain joins TRBV6-1 to TRBJ1-1; the match to TRBD1 covers 7 bases. Germline-derived CDR1 and CDR2 are MNHNS and SASEGT. The CDR3 has 13 amino acids. V lost 6 bases and J lost 4; bases outside the gene matches: 5. In DNA form, the CDR3 reads TGTGCCAGCAGCTCCAGGGGGACCACTGAAGCTTTCTTT. Its protein is CASSSRGTTEAFF.

The chain combines TRBV28 with TRBJ1-3; 7 bases line up with TRBD1. The CDR3 is 15 residues long. The ends lost 4 bases at V and 3 bases at J; junction bases unmatched: 6. Germline lookup yields CDR1 MDHEN and CDR2 SYDVKM. This CDR3 is CASSSEQGFGNTIYF. Here the CDR3 DNA reads TGTGCCAGCAGTTCAGAACAGGGGTTTGGAAACACCATATATTTT.

The chain is built from TRBV11-3 and TRBJ1-2; the D is unclear. The CDR3 totals 12 residues. V lost 1 base and J 14 bases, leaving 14 bases between the germline ends. Germline V lookup: CDR1 SGHNT, CDR2 YENEEA. CDR3 protein: CASSLGATAGTF. The CDR3 nucleotides read TGTGCCAGCAGCTTAGGGGCGACCGCTGGAACCTTC.

Only one count was recorded for this clone. CDR3 nucleotides: TGTGCCAGCAGCACCTTAGCGGGAGTAAATACGCAGTATTTT. Protein product: CASSTLAGVNTQYF. The V gene is TRBV13, the J gene TRBJ2-3, with 9 positions matching TRBD2. Trimming took 5 bases from V and 7 from J; bases not matched to a gene: 7. Germline CDR1 and CDR2: PRHDT and FYEKMQ (reference sequence). The CDR3 covers 14 residues.

The V and J genes are TRBV5-1 and TRBJ1-2, with no clear D. The V and J ends lost 3 bases and 0 bases respectively, with 12 bases between them. Germline V gene lookup returns CDR1 SGHRS and CDR2 YFSETQ. The CDR3 totals 15 residues. The CDR3 nucleotides read TGCGCCAGCAGCTCGGACTCCCTAACTAACTATGGCTACACCTTC. It yields the protein CASSSDSLTNYGYTF.

The chain is built from TRBV18 and TRBJ1-1; maybe TRBD1 (6 bases). The CDR3 consists of 15 residues. CDR1 KGHSH and CDR2 LQKENI come from the germline V gene. The V end was cut by 3 bases, the J end by 2 bases, with 13 bases between. As DNA, the CDR3 is TGTGCCAGCTCACCCGACAACAGGGTTAACACTGAAGCTTTCTTT. Translation: CASSPDNRVNTEAFF.

This sequence joins TRBV18 and TRBJ2-5, with a weak D call TRBD1 (6 bases). The DNA matches TRBJ2-7 better at its end, which makes the J call doubtful. The V gene's germline CDR1 is KGHSH and CDR2 LQKENI. The CDR3 has 15 residues. CDR3 coding DNA: TGTGCCAGCTCACCTTTCCGGGACACCCAATACGAGCAGTACTTC. It yields the protein CASSPFRDTQYEQYF.

The chain recombines TRBV30 with TRBJ2-6, with D hard to call. Germline V lookup: CDR1 GTSNPN, CDR2 SVGIG (reference sequence). This CDR3 spans 14 amino acids. The ends were cut back, 6 bases at V and 1 base at J, with 10 bases in the middle. CDR3 sequence reads: CACLAGSGANVLTF. The CDR3 DNA sequence: TGTGCCTGCCTTGCCGGTTCTGGGGCCAACGTCCTGACTTTC.

This clone was seen a few times. The gene calls are TRBV5-1 and TRBJ2-3; TRBD1 matches 7 bases. Germline CDR1 reads SGHRS; CDR2 reads YFSETQ. The CDR3 sequence is 17 residues long. V was pared by 4 bases and J by 2 bases, with 13 bases of the junction left unmatched. The CDR3, as DNA: TGCGCCAGCAGCCGGTTGTCGGGGACAGCCTCCACAGATACGCAGTATTTT. This codes for CASSRLSGTASTDTQYF. Full variable domain (rest looked up from reference TRBV5-1 and TRBJ2-3): KAGVTQTPRYLIKTRGQQVTLSCSPISGHRSVSWYQQTPGQGLQFLFEYFSETQRNKGNFPGRFSGRQFSNSRSEMNVSTLELGDSALYLCASSRLSGTASTDTQYFGPGTRLTVL.

A note on this clone: Other DNA sequences in the same sample also yield this CDR3. V and J are TRBV7-6 and TRBJ2-7; D gene unclear. Germline V CDR1 and CDR2: SGHVS, FNYEAQ. CDR3 length: 14 amino acids. V dropped 5 bases and J dropped 0 bases, with 11 bases sitting between them. The CDR3 loop reads CASSPTGGSYEQYF. The CDR3 DNA follows: TGTGCCAGCAGCCCCACCGGCGGCTCCTACGAGCAGTACTTC.

The V call is TRBV11-3, the J call TRBJ2-3, with 7 bases lining up with TRBD2. This CDR3 contains 14 residues. The germline gives CDR1 SGHNT, CDR2 YENEEA. The J segment lost 5 bases and the V segment lost 5 bases, leaving 7 bases of the junction unmatched. In DNA form, the CDR3 reads TGTGCCAGCAGCCCCCGGGAGGAAGGAGATACGCAGTATTTT. Translation gives CASSPREEGDTQYF.

This clone was observed a few times. This chain joins TRBV12-5 and TRBJ1-5; D remains unclear. This CDR3 is built from 15 residues. Germline V lookup: CDR1 LGHNT, CDR2 FRNRAP. Trimming pared 6 bases from V and 1 base from J, leaving 13 bases between. CDR3 protein: CASGRSGGSNQPQHF. The CDR3 DNA is TGTGCTAGTGGCCGGAGCGGAGGGAGCAATCAGCCCCAGCATTTT.

The chain is built from TRBV9 and TRBJ2-5; the D is unclear. Germline CDR1 reads SGDLS; CDR2 reads YYNGEE. This CDR3 has 12 residues. Trimming took off 0 bases at V and 5 bases at J, with 5 bases between the two ends. The CDR3 sequence is CASSVGYETQYF. CDR3 DNA sequence: TGTGCCAGCAGCGTAGGCTATGAGACCCAGTACTTC.

The V call is TRBV30, the J call TRBJ1-2; unclear D gene. Trimming shortened V by 2 bases and J by 2 bases, and 6 bases separated the two germline ends. The CDR3 is 12 residues long. The germline gives CDR1 GTSNPN, CDR2 SVGIG (reference sequence). DNA for the CDR3: TGTGCCTGGAGTCAGTCGAACTATGGCTACACCTTC. This encodes CAWSQSNYGYTF. Full variable domain (outside the CDR3, taken from reference TRBV30 and TRBJ1-2): SQTIHQWPATLVQPVGSPLSLECTVEGTSNPNLYWYRQAAGRGLQLLFYSVGIGQISSEVPQNLSASRPQDRQFILSSKKLLLSDSGFYLCAWSQSNYGYTFGSGTRLTVV.

The chain couples TRBV2 to TRBJ1-2, with 9 bases lining up with TRBD1. V lost 6 bases and J lost 4; bases outside the gene matches: 6. The germline V gene has CDR1 SNHLY and CDR2 FYNNEI. The CDR3 covers 14 residues. CDR3 nucleotide sequence: TGTGCCAGCAGATGGACAGGGGCATCCTATGGCTACACCTTC. It is translated as CASRWTGASYGYTF.

This clone is a singleton in its sample. The rearrangement joins TRBV19 to TRBJ2-7; 7 bases are a match to TRBD2. The CDR3 totals 17 residues. Trimming at V came to 6 bases and at J to 7 bases, leaving 21 bases not matched to a gene. Germline V lookup: CDR1 LNHDA, CDR2 SQIVND (reference sequence). The CDR3 region is CASSNKPTKGLTREQYF. CDR3 in DNA: TGTGCCAGTAGCAATAAACCGACAAAGGGACTAACTAGGGAGCAGTACTTC.

The sample holds a few counts of this clone. The chain joins TRBV6-1 to TRBJ2-5, with TRBD2 as a possible D gene (7 bases). Germline values: CDR1 MNHNS, CDR2 SASEGT. V was shortened by 2 bases and J by 1 base, with 17 bases between the two germline ends. The CDR3 consists of 17 residues. In DNA, the CDR3 is TGTGCCAGCAGTGAATTTGCCGGGGGGCCTGGCCAAGAGACCCAGTACTTC. This gives the protein CASSEFAGGPGQETQYF.

A few counts support this clone. This chain uses TRBV10-2 with TRBJ1-1; 8 bases align to TRBD1. Germline V gives CDR1 WSHSY, CDR2 SAAADI. Trimming cost V 5 bases and J 4 bases; bases outside gene matches: 18. The CDR3 consists of 18 residues. The CDR3 protein is CASSLYAVGQGEGTEAFF. The DNA for the CDR3 is TGCGCCAGCAGTTTATATGCAGTCGGACAGGGAGAGGGCACTGAAGCTTTCTTT.